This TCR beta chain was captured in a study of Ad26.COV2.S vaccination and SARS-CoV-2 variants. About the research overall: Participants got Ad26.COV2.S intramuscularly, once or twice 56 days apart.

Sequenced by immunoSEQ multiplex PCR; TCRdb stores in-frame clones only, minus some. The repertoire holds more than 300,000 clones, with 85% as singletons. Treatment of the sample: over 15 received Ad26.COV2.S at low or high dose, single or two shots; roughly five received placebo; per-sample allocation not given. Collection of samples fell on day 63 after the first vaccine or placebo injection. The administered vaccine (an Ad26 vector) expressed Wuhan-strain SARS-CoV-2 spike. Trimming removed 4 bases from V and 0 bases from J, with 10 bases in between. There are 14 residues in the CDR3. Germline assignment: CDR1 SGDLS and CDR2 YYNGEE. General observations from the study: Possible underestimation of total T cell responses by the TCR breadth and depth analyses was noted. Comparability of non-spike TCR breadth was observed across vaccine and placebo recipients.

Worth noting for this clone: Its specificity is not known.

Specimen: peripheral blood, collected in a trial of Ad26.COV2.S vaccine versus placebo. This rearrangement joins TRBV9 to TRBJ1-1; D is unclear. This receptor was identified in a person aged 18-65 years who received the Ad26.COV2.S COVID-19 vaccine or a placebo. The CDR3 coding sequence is TGTGCCAGCAGCCTTACGACGCTGAACACTGAAGCTTTCTTT. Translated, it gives CASSLTTLNTEAFF. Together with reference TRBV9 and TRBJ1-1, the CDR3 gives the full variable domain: DSGVTQTPKHLITATGQRVTLRCSPRSGDLSVYWYQQSLDQGLQFLIQYYNGEERAKGNILERFSAQQFPDLHSELNLSSLELGDSALYFCASSLTTLNTEAFFGQGTRLTVV.